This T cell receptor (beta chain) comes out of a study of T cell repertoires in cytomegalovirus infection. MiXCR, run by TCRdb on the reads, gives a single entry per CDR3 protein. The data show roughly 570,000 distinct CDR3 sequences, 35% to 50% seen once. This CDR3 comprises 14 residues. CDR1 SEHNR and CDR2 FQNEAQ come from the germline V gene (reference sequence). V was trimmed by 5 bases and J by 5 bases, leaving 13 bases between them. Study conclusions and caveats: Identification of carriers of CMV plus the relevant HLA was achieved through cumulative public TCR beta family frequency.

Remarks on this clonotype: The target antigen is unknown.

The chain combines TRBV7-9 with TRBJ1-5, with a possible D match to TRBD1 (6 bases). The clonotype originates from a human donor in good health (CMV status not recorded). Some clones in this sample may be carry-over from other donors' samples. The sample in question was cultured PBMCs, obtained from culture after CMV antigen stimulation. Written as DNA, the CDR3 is TGTGCCAGCAGCCTAGAGGACAGCTATCAGCCCCAGCATTTT. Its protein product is CASSLEDSYQPQHF.